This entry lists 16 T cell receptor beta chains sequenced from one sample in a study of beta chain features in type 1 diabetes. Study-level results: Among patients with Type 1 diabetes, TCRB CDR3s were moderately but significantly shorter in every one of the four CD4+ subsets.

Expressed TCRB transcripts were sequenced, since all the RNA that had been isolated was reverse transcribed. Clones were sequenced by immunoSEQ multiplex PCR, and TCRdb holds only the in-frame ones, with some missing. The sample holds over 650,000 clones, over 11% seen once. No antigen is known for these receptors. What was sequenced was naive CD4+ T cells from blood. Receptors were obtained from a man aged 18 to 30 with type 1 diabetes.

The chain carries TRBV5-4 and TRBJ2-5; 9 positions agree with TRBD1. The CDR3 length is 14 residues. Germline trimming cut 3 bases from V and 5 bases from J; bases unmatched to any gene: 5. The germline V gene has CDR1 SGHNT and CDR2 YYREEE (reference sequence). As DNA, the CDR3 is TGTGCCAGCAGCTGGGACAGGGTTGGGGAGACCCAGTACTTC. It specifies CASSWDRVGETQYF.

The CDR3 is CASSPGDYNEQFF. CDR3 DNA sequence: TGCGCCAGCAGCCCCGGGGACTACAATGAGCAGTTCTTC. The V and J genes are TRBV4-1 and TRBJ2-1, with D possibly TRBD2 on 5 matching bases. CDR1 is MGHRA, CDR2 YSYEKL, per germline. V lost 4 bases to trimming and J lost 3 bases, with 7 bases between them. The CDR3 length is 13 residues.

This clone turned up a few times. The CDR3 here is CASSESPHEKLFF. For the CDR3, the DNA is TGTGCCAGCAGCGAGTCCCCCCATGAAAAACTGTTTTTT. This chain connects TRBV9 to TRBJ1-4; D is undetermined. The CDR3 sequence is 13 residues long. CDR1 is SGDLS and CDR2 is YYNGEE in the germline V gene. V lost 3 bases and J lost 6, with 9 bases in between. Full variable domain (remainder filled in from reference TRBV9 and TRBJ1-4): DSGVTQTPKHLITATGQRVTLRCSPRSGDLSVYWYQQSLDQGLQFLIQYYNGEERAKGNILERFSAQQFPDLHSELNLSSLELGDSALYFCASSESPHEKLFFGSGTQLSVL.

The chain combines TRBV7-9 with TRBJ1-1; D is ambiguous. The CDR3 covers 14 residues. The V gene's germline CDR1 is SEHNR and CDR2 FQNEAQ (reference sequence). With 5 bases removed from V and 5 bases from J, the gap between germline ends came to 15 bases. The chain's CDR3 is CASSRDNVGTEAFF. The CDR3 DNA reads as TGTGCCAGCAGCCGAGACAACGTGGGGACTGAAGCTTTCTTT.

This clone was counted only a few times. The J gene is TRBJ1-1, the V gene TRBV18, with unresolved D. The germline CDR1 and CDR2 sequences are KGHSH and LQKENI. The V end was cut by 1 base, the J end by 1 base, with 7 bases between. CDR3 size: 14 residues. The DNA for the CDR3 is TGTGCCAGCTCACCACAGGCTCGGAACACTGAAGCTTTCTTT. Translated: CASSPQARNTEAFF. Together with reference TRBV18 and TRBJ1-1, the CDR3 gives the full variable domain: NAGVMQNPRHLVRRRGQEARLRCSPMKGHSHVYWYRQLPEEGLKFMVYLQKENIIDESGMPKERFSAEFPKEGPSILRIQQVVRGDSAAYFCASSPQARNTEAFFGQGTRLTVV.

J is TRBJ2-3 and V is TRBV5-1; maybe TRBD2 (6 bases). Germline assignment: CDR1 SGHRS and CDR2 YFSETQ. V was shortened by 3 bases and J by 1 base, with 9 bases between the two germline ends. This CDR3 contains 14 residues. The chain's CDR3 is CASSSSSGTDTQYF. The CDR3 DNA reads TGCGCCAGCAGCTCTTCTAGCGGCACAGATACGCAGTATTTT. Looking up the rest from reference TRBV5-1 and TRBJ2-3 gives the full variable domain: KAGVTQTPRYLIKTRGQQVTLSCSPISGHRSVSWYQQTPGQGLQFLFEYFSETQRNKGNFPGRFSGRQFSNSRSEMNVSTLELGDSALYLCASSSSSGTDTQYFGPGTRLTVL.

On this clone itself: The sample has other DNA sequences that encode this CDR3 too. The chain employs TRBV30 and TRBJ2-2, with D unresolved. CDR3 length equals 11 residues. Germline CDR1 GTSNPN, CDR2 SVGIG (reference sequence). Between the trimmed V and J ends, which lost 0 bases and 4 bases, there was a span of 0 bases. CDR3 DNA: TGTGCCTGGAGTGTCACCGGGGAGCTGTTTTTT. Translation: CAWSVTGELFF.

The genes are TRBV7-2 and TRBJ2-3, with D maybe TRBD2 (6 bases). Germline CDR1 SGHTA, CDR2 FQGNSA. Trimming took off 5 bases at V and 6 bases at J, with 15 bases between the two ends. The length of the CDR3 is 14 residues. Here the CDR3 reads CASSADYNTDTQYF. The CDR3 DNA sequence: TGTGCCAGCAGCGCGGACTACAACACGGATACGCAGTATTTT.

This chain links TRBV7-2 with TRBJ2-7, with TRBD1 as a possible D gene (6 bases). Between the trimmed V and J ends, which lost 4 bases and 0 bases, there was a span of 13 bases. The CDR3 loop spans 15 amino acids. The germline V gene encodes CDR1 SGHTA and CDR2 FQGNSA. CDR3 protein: CASSSQGPSSYEQYF. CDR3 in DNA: TGTGCCAGCAGCTCTCAGGGGCCTAGCTCCTACGAGCAGTACTTC.

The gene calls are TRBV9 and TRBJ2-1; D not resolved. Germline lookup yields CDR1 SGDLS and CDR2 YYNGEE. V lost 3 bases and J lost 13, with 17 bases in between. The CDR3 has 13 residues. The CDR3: CASSAHDSKPQFF. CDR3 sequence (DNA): TGTGCCAGCAGCGCGCACGACTCCAAGCCTCAGTTCTTC. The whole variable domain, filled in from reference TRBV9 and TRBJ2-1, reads DSGVTQTPKHLITATGQRVTLRCSPRSGDLSVYWYQQSLDQGLQFLIQYYNGEERAKGNILERFSAQQFPDLHSELNLSSLELGDSALYFCASSAHDSKPQFFGPGTRLTVL.

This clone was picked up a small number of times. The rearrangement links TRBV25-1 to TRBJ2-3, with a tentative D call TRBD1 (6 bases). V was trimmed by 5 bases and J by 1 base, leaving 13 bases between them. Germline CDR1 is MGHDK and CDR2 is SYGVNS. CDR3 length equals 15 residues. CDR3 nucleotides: TGTGCCAGCAGTAATCTCGAGGGGGGCACAGATACGCAGTATTTT. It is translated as CASSNLEGGTDTQYF.

The CDR3, as DNA: TGTGCCAGCAGCCTGGACTCTGGGAATGAGCAGTTCTTC. Amino acids: CASSLDSGNEQFF. V usage is TRBV7-9 and J usage is TRBJ2-1; tentatively, D is TRBD2 (5 bases). The CDR3 runs 13 residues. Germline CDR1 SEHNR, CDR2 FQNEAQ (reference sequence). Trimming cost V 5 bases and J 7 bases, with 12 bases left between them.

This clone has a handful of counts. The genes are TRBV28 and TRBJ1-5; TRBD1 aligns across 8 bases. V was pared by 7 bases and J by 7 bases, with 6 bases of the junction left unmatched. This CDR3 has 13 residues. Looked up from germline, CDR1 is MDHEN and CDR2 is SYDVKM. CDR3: CASKSTGGQPQHF. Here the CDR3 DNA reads TGTGCCAGCAAGAGTACAGGGGGACAGCCCCAGCATTTT. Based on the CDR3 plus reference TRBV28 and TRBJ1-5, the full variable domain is DVKVTQSSRYLVKRTGEKVFLECVQDMDHENMFWYRQDPGLGLRLIYFSYDVKMKEKGDIPEGYSVSREKKERFSLILESASTNQTSMYLCASKSTGGQPQHFGDGTRLSIL.

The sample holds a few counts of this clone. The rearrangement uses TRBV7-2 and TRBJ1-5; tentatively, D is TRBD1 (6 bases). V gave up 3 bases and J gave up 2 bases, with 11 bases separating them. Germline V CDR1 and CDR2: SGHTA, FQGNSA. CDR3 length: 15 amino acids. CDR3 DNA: TGTGCCAGCAGCTTCCTCCCAGGGGGCAATCAGCCCCAGCATTTT. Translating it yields CASSFLPGGNQPQHF.

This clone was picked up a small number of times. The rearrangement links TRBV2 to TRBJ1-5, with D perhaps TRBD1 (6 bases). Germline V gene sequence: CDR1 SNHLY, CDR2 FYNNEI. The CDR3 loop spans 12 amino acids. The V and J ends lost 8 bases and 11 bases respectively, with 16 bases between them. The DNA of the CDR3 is TGTGCCAGCGCGATAGGGGGGGCTACCCAGCATTTT. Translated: CASAIGGATQHF.

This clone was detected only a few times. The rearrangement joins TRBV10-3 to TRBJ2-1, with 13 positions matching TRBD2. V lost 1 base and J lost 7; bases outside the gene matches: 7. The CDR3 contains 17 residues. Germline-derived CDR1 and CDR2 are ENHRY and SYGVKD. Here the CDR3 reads CAISEWSGLAGQNEQFF. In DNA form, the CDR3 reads TGTGCCATCAGTGAGTGGTCGGGACTAGCGGGGCAGAATGAGCAGTTCTTC.